Listed below are T cell receptor beta chains from one sample, sequenced in a study of OX40 agonist ivuxolimab in advanced cancers. Generated by immunoSEQ multiplex PCR, the TCRdb table keeps only in-frame clones and is missing some. The sample has over 70,000 clones, about nine tenths seen once. The sample here was CD4+ or CD8+ T cells sorted from blood, taken in a trial of the OX40 agonist ivuxolimab. The receptors come from an adult with an advanced solid tumor such as melanoma, head and neck, liver or kidney cancer. The CDR3 runs from the conserved cysteine through the conserved F or W. A D gene is named only where the DNA matches it firmly. The size field is filled for only some rows; it gives once, few, many or a size class.

clone_size: -; v_call: TRBV6-5; d_call: -; j_call: TRBJ1-5; cdr3_nt: TGTGCCAGCAGCATCTGGGGGGTAGGTCAGCCCCAGCATTTT; cdr3_aa: CASSIWGVGQPQHF
clone_size: -; v_call: TRBV30; d_call: TRBD2; j_call: TRBJ2-4; cdr3_nt: TGTGCCTGGAGTGTGCCTAGCGGGAGGAACATTCAGTACTTC; cdr3_aa: CAWSVPSGRNIQYF
clone_size: -; v_call: TRBV29-1; d_call: -; j_call: TRBJ1-2; cdr3_nt: TGCAGCGTTGAAGATCCCCAGGGTGGCTATGGCTACACCTTC; cdr3_aa: CSVEDPQGGYGYTF
clone_size: -; v_call: TRBV5-1; d_call: -; j_call: TRBJ2-2; cdr3_nt: TGCGCCAGCAGCTTGGCCCCGGACAGCGAGCTGTTTTTT; cdr3_aa: CASSLAPDSELFF
clone_size: few; v_call: TRBV9; d_call: -; j_call: TRBJ2-1; cdr3_nt: TGTGCCAGCAGCGTAGGCGCTCACTTCCTTGATGAGCAGTTCTTC; cdr3_aa: CASSVGAHFLDEQFF
clone_size: few; v_call: TRBV6-5; d_call: -; j_call: TRBJ2-5; cdr3_nt: TGTGCCAGCAGTTATCCAGATCCTGGGACCCAGTACTTC; cdr3_aa: CASSYPDPGTQYF
clone_size: -; v_call: TRBV7-2; d_call: -; j_call: TRBJ2-2; cdr3_nt: TGTGCCAGCAGCCCAGCAGACACCGGGGAGCTGTTTTTT; cdr3_aa: CASSPADTGELFF
clone_size: -; v_call: TRBV7-8; d_call: TRBD1; j_call: TRBJ2-5; cdr3_nt: TGTGCCAGCAGCTTAGCGGCAGGGGGCGCAGGGGAGACCCAGTACTTC; cdr3_aa: CASSLAAGGAGETQYF
clone_size: -; v_call: TRBV5-5; d_call: -; j_call: TRBJ2-1; cdr3_nt: TGTGCCAGCAGCTCCCATAGCGTCCAGGCGGGGAATGAGCAGTTCTTC; cdr3_aa: CASSSHSVQAGNEQFF
clone_size: -; v_call: TRBV9; d_call: TRBD2; j_call: TRBJ2-1; cdr3_nt: TGTGCCAGCAGTGCCGGGGGGGAGCCCTACAATGAGCAGTTCTTC; cdr3_aa: CASSAGGEPYNEQFF
clone_size: -; v_call: TRBV2; d_call: -; j_call: TRBJ1-1; cdr3_nt: TGTGCCAGCAGTGAATATACTGAAGCTTTCTTT; cdr3_aa: CASSEYTEAFF
clone_size: -; v_call: TRBV9; d_call: -; j_call: TRBJ1-1; cdr3_nt: TGTGCCAGCAGCGTAGAGGAAAACACTGAAGCTTTCTTT; cdr3_aa: CASSVEENTEAFF
clone_size: -; v_call: TRBV18; d_call: -; j_call: TRBJ2-4; cdr3_nt: TGTGCCAGCTCACCATTCTCGTTGGGACTCCAAAACATTCAGTACTTC; cdr3_aa: CASSPFSLGLQNIQYF
clone_size: -; v_call: TRBV6-6; d_call: -; j_call: TRBJ2-1; cdr3_nt: TGTGCCAGCAGTTTCGGACAGAGAAACAATGAGCAGTTCTTC; cdr3_aa: CASSFGQRNNEQFF
clone_size: few; v_call: TRBV25-1; d_call: -; j_call: TRBJ2-5; cdr3_nt: TGTGCCAGCAGTGAATACTGGGGGATCCAAGAGACCCAGTACTTC; cdr3_aa: CASSEYWGIQETQYF
clone_size: once; v_call: TRBV11-3; d_call: TRBD1; j_call: TRBJ2-1; cdr3_nt: TGTGCCAGCACGATCAGGGGGTACTACAATGAGCAGTTCTTC; cdr3_aa: CASTIRGYYNEQFF
clone_size: -; v_call: TRBV7-5; d_call: -; j_call: TRBJ2-3; cdr3_nt: TGTGCCAGAAGCCGAATAGCGGGACGTAGTCTCACAGATACGCAGTATTTT; cdr3_aa: CARSRIAGRSLTDTQYF
clone_size: -; v_call: TRBV19; d_call: -; j_call: TRBJ1-2; cdr3_nt: TGTGCCAGTAGTAAGGAAGGCTATGGCTACACCTTC; cdr3_aa: CASSKEGYGYTF
clone_size: -; v_call: TRBV18; d_call: TRBD2; j_call: TRBJ2-1; cdr3_nt: TGTGCCAGCTCACCCCAGCGGGAGAATGAGCAGTTCTTC; cdr3_aa: CASSPQRENEQFF
clone_size: -; v_call: TRBV29-1; d_call: -; j_call: TRBJ1-2; cdr3_nt: TGCAGCGTTAAAGGGAATAACTATGGCTACACCTTC; cdr3_aa: CSVKGNNYGYTF
clone_size: -; v_call: TRBV6-1; d_call: -; j_call: TRBJ1-1; cdr3_nt: TGTGCCAGCAGTGCTACCCCCCGGGCTTTCTTT; cdr3_aa: CASSATPRAFF
clone_size: -; v_call: TRBV2; d_call: -; j_call: TRBJ2-2; cdr3_nt: TGTGCCAGCAGTGAACTTTTGGAGGGCGGGGAGCTGTTTTTT; cdr3_aa: CASSELLEGGELFF
clone_size: -; v_call: TRBV18; d_call: -; j_call: TRBJ2-7; cdr3_nt: TGTGCCAGCTCACCCGGAAGGGAGCCCTACGAGCAGTACTTC; cdr3_aa: CASSPGREPYEQYF
clone_size: -; v_call: TRBV28; d_call: -; j_call: TRBJ1-5; cdr3_nt: TGTGCCAGCAGTTTGGAGGAGTGGGGTCCCCAGCATTTT; cdr3_aa: CASSLEEWGPQHF
clone_size: -; v_call: TRBV2; d_call: TRBD2; j_call: TRBJ2-7; cdr3_nt: TGTGCCAGCAGACGACTAGCGGGAACCTACGAGCAGTACTTC; cdr3_aa: CASRRLAGTYEQYF
clone_size: -; v_call: TRBV30; d_call: TRBD2; j_call: TRBJ2-2; cdr3_nt: TGTGCCTGGAGTCTTGTAGCGGGAGTGCCCGGGGAGCTGTTTTTT; cdr3_aa: CAWSLVAGVPGELFF
clone_size: -; v_call: TRBV7-2; d_call: -; j_call: TRBJ2-3; cdr3_nt: TGTGCCAGCAGCCCCGAGACGGTGTCTGGGTTCCTACATACGCAGTATTTT; cdr3_aa: CASSPETVSGFLHTQYF
clone_size: -; v_call: TRBV7-6; d_call: TRBD2; j_call: TRBJ2-5; cdr3_nt: TGTGCCAGCAGCGCAAGACTAGCGGCAGCGAGGGAGACCCAGTACTTC; cdr3_aa: CASSARLAAARETQYF
clone_size: -; v_call: TRBV19; d_call: -; j_call: TRBJ2-2; cdr3_nt: TGTGCCAGTAGGGGAGGGGGCCCGAACACCGGGGAGCTGTTTTTT; cdr3_aa: CASRGGGPNTGELFF
clone_size: few; v_call: TRBV5-7; d_call: TRBD2; j_call: TRBJ2-1; cdr3_nt: TGTGCCAGCAGCCCACTAGCGGAGAGCTCCTACAATGAGCAGTTCTTC; cdr3_aa: CASSPLAESSYNEQFF
clone_size: -; v_call: TRBV6-6; d_call: TRBD2; j_call: TRBJ2-7; cdr3_nt: TGTGCCAGCACGCGACTAGCGGGAACAGCCTACGAGCAGTACTTC; cdr3_aa: CASTRLAGTAYEQYF
clone_size: -; v_call: TRBV6-4; d_call: -; j_call: TRBJ2-3; cdr3_nt: TGTGCCAGCAGTGACTTGACCACAGATACGCAGTATTTT; cdr3_aa: CASSDLTTDTQYF
clone_size: -; v_call: TRBV28; d_call: -; j_call: TRBJ1-2; cdr3_nt: TGTGCCACCAGACAGGATTATGGCTACACCTTC; cdr3_aa: CATRQDYGYTF
clone_size: -; v_call: TRBV27; d_call: -; j_call: TRBJ2-1; cdr3_nt: TGTGCCAGCAGTCCGGCAGGGAGGACCAGTGAGCAGTTCTTC; cdr3_aa: CASSPAGRTSEQFF
clone_size: -; v_call: TRBV10-3; d_call: -; j_call: TRBJ1-2; cdr3_nt: TGTGCCATCAGACTCGACGGGACTAACTATGGCTACACCTTC; cdr3_aa: CAIRLDGTNYGYTF
clone_size: -; v_call: TRBV10-3; d_call: -; j_call: TRBJ1-3; cdr3_nt: TGTGCCATCAGTGAGTCGGGGGCAGCCGGATTACCTGGAAACACCATATATTTT; cdr3_aa: CAISESGAAGLPGNTIYF
clone_size: -; v_call: TRBV11-2; d_call: -; j_call: TRBJ1-5; cdr3_nt: TGTGCCAGCGGGGGAGGGGGGAATCAGCCCCAGCATTTT; cdr3_aa: CASGGGGNQPQHF
clone_size: -; v_call: TRBV2; d_call: -; j_call: TRBJ2-3; cdr3_nt: TGTGCCAGCAGTGAAGTGTGGGGAGGAACAGATACGCAGTATTTT; cdr3_aa: CASSEVWGGTDTQYF
clone_size: -; v_call: TRBV11-2; d_call: -; j_call: TRBJ2-2; cdr3_nt: TGTGCCAGCAGGCCCCTGTTCACCGGGGAGCTGTTTTTT; cdr3_aa: CASRPLFTGELFF
clone_size: once; v_call: TRBV27; d_call: -; j_call: TRBJ1-1; cdr3_nt: TGTGCCAGCAGTCCGACAGGTCCTCCGGAATCCTCTGACGGTGAAGCTTTCTTT; cdr3_aa: CASSPTGPPESSDGEAFF
clone_size: -; v_call: TRBV30; d_call: TRBD1; j_call: TRBJ1-4; cdr3_nt: TGTGCCTGGGGCGTGGGACAGCGTAATGAAAAACTGTTTTTT; cdr3_aa: CAWGVGQRNEKLFF
clone_size: -; v_call: TRBV2; d_call: TRBD2; j_call: TRBJ2-1; cdr3_nt: TGTGCCAGCAGCGCCGCCAGCGGGAGAGTTAGTGAGCAGTTCTTC; cdr3_aa: CASSAASGRVSEQFF
clone_size: -; v_call: TRBV6-5; d_call: TRBD1; j_call: TRBJ2-1; cdr3_nt: TGTGCCAGCAGTTCTACAGGGGGCGCCTACAATGAGCAGTTCTTC; cdr3_aa: CASSSTGGAYNEQFF
clone_size: -; v_call: TRBV5-4; d_call: -; j_call: TRBJ2-7; cdr3_nt: TGTGCCAGCAGCTTGGCAGACAGAGAGCAGTACTTC; cdr3_aa: CASSLADREQYF
clone_size: -; v_call: TRBV29-1; d_call: -; j_call: TRBJ1-2; cdr3_nt: TGCAGCGTTGAACCTACGGGGGTTTCTGGCTACACCTTC; cdr3_aa: CSVEPTGVSGYTF
clone_size: -; v_call: TRBV6-6; d_call: TRBD1; j_call: TRBJ1-2; cdr3_nt: TGTGCCAGCAGCATTACAGGGGGCTTCTATGGCTACACCTTC; cdr3_aa: CASSITGGFYGYTF
clone_size: -; v_call: TRBV10-3; d_call: -; j_call: TRBJ2-1; cdr3_nt: TGCGCCATCAGTGAGGAGGAGGTGGGAGGAGGCCGCGAGCAGTTCTTC; cdr3_aa: CAISEEEVGGGREQFF
clone_size: -; v_call: TRBV2; d_call: TRBD1; j_call: TRBJ2-1; cdr3_nt: TGTGCCAGCAGCGTGGACAGGGGGAGGGGTGAGCAGTTCTTC; cdr3_aa: CASSVDRGRGEQFF
clone_size: -; v_call: TRBV7-6; d_call: TRBD1; j_call: TRBJ2-5; cdr3_nt: TGTGCCAGCAGCTTGTGGGGACAGGGAGGGAACCGAAAGACCCAGTACTTC; cdr3_aa: CASSLWGQGGNRKTQYF
clone_size: -; v_call: TRBV5-4; d_call: -; j_call: TRBJ2-7; cdr3_nt: TGTGCCAGCAGCTTACAGTTCCGGAGGGAGCAGTACTTC; cdr3_aa: CASSLQFRREQYF
clone_size: once; v_call: TRBV30; d_call: -; j_call: TRBJ1-5; cdr3_nt: TGTGCCTGGAGCAGGAGCAATCAGCCCCAGCATTTT; cdr3_aa: CAWSRSNQPQHF